These T cell receptor beta chains were read from a single sample in a study of blood T cell repertoires in COVID-19. Assay: immunoSEQ multiplex PCR; the TCRdb copy retains only in-frame clones and omits some. The sample yields about 170,000 clones, 85% to 95% seen once. Sequencing used peripheral blood. Receptors originate from a woman in her forties or fifties with acute or convalescent COVID-19. The CDR3 runs from the conserved cysteine through the conserved F or W. D genes are given only for firm matches. Clone size is given for some rows only: seen once, a few or many times, or a class if the clone is expanded.

abundance: once
len: 14
j_gene: TRBJ1-2
v_gene: TRBV28
d_gene: -
CDR3nt: TGTGCCAGCAGTTTACGACAGGATAACTATGGCTACACCTTC
CDR3aa: CASSLRQDNYGYTF

abundance: -
len: 14
j_gene: TRBJ2-7
v_gene: TRBV13
d_gene: TRBD2
CDR3nt: TGTGCCAGCAGCCTTAGCGGGATCGCCTACGAGCAGTACTTC
CDR3aa: CASSLSGIAYEQYF

abundance: -
len: 10
j_gene: TRBJ1-2
v_gene: TRBV7-4
d_gene: -
CDR3nt: TGTGCCAGCAGCCCTAATGGCTACACCTTC
CDR3aa: CASSPNGYTF

abundance: -
len: 13
j_gene: TRBJ2-7
v_gene: TRBV28
d_gene: -
CDR3nt: TGTGCCAGCCGATGGTCGGGATCCTACGAGCAGTACTTC
CDR3aa: CASRWSGSYEQYF

abundance: -
len: 13
j_gene: TRBJ1-2
v_gene: TRBV2
d_gene: -
CDR3nt: TGTGCCAGCACACCGGAACTAAACTATGGCTACACCTTC
CDR3aa: CASTPELNYGYTF

abundance: once
len: 18
j_gene: TRBJ1-1
v_gene: TRBV25-1
d_gene: TRBD1
CDR3nt: TGTGCCAGCAGTGCCGCGGACAGGCCACTTTGGGGTAACACTGAAGCTTTCTTT
CDR3aa: CASSAADRPLWGNTEAFF

abundance: -
len: 15
j_gene: TRBJ2-4
v_gene: TRBV15
d_gene: -
CDR3nt: TGTGCCACCAGAGAAGCGGGTACAGCCAAAAACATTCAGTACTTC
CDR3aa: CATREAGTAKNIQYF

abundance: -
len: 14
j_gene: TRBJ2-2
v_gene: TRBV19
d_gene: TRBD1
CDR3nt: TGTGCCAGTAGTACCAAGACAGGGGCCGGGGAGCTGTTTTTT
CDR3aa: CASSTKTGAGELFF

abundance: once
len: 14
j_gene: TRBJ1-1
v_gene: TRBV19
d_gene: TRBD1
CDR3nt: TGTGCCAGTAGTATACCCGACAGGGGGGACCGAGCTTTCTTT
CDR3aa: CASSIPDRGDRAFF

abundance: -
len: 14
j_gene: TRBJ2-7
v_gene: TRBV7-7
d_gene: -
CDR3nt: TGTGCTAGCAGCCCCGGGACAAACCTTTACGAGCAGTACTTC
CDR3aa: CASSPGTNLYEQYF

abundance: -
len: 15
j_gene: TRBJ2-5
v_gene: TRBV15
d_gene: TRBD2
CDR3nt: TGTGCCACCAGCAGATCGGGGACTAGCGGGGGAAGTCAGTACTTC
CDR3aa: CATSRSGTSGGSQYF

abundance: -
len: 17
j_gene: TRBJ2-1
v_gene: TRBV7-4
d_gene: TRBD2
CDR3nt: TGTGCCAGCAGCTTGATCCGACTAGCGGGAGTGTCGGATGAGCAGTTCTTC
CDR3aa: CASSLIRLAGVSDEQFF

abundance: -
len: 14
j_gene: TRBJ1-5
v_gene: TRBV7-3
d_gene: -
CDR3nt: TGTGCCAGCAGCTACCGGACACACTATCAGCCCCAGCATTTT
CDR3aa: CASSYRTHYQPQHF

abundance: -
len: 15
j_gene: TRBJ1-5
v_gene: TRBV19
d_gene: -
CDR3nt: TGTGCCAGTAGTTTCCTCGCAGGGGTCAATCAGCCCCAGCATTTT
CDR3aa: CASSFLAGVNQPQHF

abundance: -
len: 16
j_gene: TRBJ2-3
v_gene: TRBV19
d_gene: -
CDR3nt: TGTGCCAGTAGTATGGTGTGGGACACCGGCACAGATACGCAGTATTTT
CDR3aa: CASSMVWDTGTDTQYF

abundance: once
len: 13
j_gene: TRBJ2-2
v_gene: TRBV7-9
d_gene: -
CDR3nt: TGTGCCAGCAGCTTGGAGGGGTCCGGGGAGCTGTTTTTT
CDR3aa: CASSLEGSGELFF

abundance: -
len: 16
j_gene: TRBJ1-4
v_gene: TRBV3-1/TRBV3-2
d_gene: -
CDR3nt: TGTGCCAGCAGCCCCGGGGCTACAGGGCGGGGGGAAAAACTGTTTTTT
CDR3aa: CASSPGATGRGEKLFF

abundance: -
len: 16
j_gene: TRBJ1-2
v_gene: TRBV18
d_gene: TRBD1
CDR3nt: TGTGCCAGCTCACCGGCCCCGACAGGGCGGGACTATGGCTACACCTTC
CDR3aa: CASSPAPTGRDYGYTF

abundance: -
len: 13
j_gene: TRBJ1-1
v_gene: TRBV7-3
d_gene: -
CDR3nt: TGTGCCAGCAGGCGGGGGGTGGACACTGAAGCTTTCTTT
CDR3aa: CASRRGVDTEAFF

abundance: -
len: 12
j_gene: TRBJ1-2
v_gene: TRBV10-3
d_gene: -
CDR3nt: TGTGCCATCATGGGCACTAACTATGGCTACACCTTC
CDR3aa: CAIMGTNYGYTF

abundance: -
len: 11
j_gene: TRBJ2-7
v_gene: TRBV7-9
d_gene: -
CDR3nt: TGTGCCAGCAGCCCCGGTTACGAGCAGTACTTC
CDR3aa: CASSPGYEQYF

abundance: -
len: 16
j_gene: TRBJ1-1
v_gene: TRBV6-2/TRBV6-3
d_gene: TRBD1
CDR3nt: TGTGCCAGCAGTTTTTACCGGACAGGGGGAAACACTGAAGCTTTCTTT
CDR3aa: CASSFYRTGGNTEAFF

abundance: -
len: 15
j_gene: TRBJ2-1
v_gene: TRBV7-3
d_gene: TRBD2
CDR3nt: TGTGCCAGCAGCTTATGGGGGGGAGAAGGCAATGAGCAGTTCTTC
CDR3aa: CASSLWGGEGNEQFF

abundance: once
len: 11
j_gene: TRBJ1-2
v_gene: TRBV28
d_gene: -
CDR3nt: TGTGCCACCCAAACTAACTATGGCTACACCTTC
CDR3aa: CATQTNYGYTF

abundance: -
len: 14
j_gene: TRBJ1-1
v_gene: TRBV28
d_gene: -
CDR3nt: TGTGCCAGCAGTCTGGGACTTTTGAACACTGAAGCTTTCTTT
CDR3aa: CASSLGLLNTEAFF

abundance: -
len: 10
j_gene: TRBJ2-3
v_gene: TRBV7-2
d_gene: -
CDR3nt: TGTGCCAGCAGCTTGAGTACGCAGTATTTT
CDR3aa: CASSLSTQYF

abundance: -
len: 15
j_gene: TRBJ1-2
v_gene: TRBV10-2
d_gene: TRBD1
CDR3nt: TGCGCCAGCAGTGGAGGGGGACAGCGGACTCATGGCTACACCTTC
CDR3aa: CASSGGGQRTHGYTF

abundance: -
len: 15
j_gene: TRBJ2-3
v_gene: TRBV11-3
d_gene: -
CDR3nt: TGTGCCAGCAGCTTAGTAGGCGGAACTGCTGATACGCAGTATTTT
CDR3aa: CASSLVGGTADTQYF

abundance: -
len: 15
j_gene: TRBJ1-6
v_gene: TRBV30
d_gene: -
CDR3nt: TGTGCCTGGAGTCCGGGAGCGTGGGGGGGTTCACCCCTCCACTTT
CDR3aa: CAWSPGAWGGSPLHF

abundance: -
len: 15
j_gene: TRBJ2-3
v_gene: TRBV7-3
d_gene: TRBD2
CDR3nt: TGTGCCAGCAGCGATACTAGCGGGAGGAGAGATACGCAGTATTTT
CDR3aa: CASSDTSGRRDTQYF

abundance: -
len: 16
j_gene: TRBJ1-5
v_gene: TRBV7-2
d_gene: TRBD1
CDR3nt: TGTGCCAGCAGCTCCTCCCTTGGACAGGGAGAGCAGCCCCAGCATTTT
CDR3aa: CASSSSLGQGEQPQHF

abundance: -
len: 13
j_gene: TRBJ2-5
v_gene: TRBV7-8
d_gene: -
CDR3nt: TGTGCCAGCAGCGCAGGACTCGAAGAGACCCAGTACTTC
CDR3aa: CASSAGLEETQYF

abundance: -
len: 14
j_gene: TRBJ1-2
v_gene: TRBV9
d_gene: -
CDR3nt: TGTGCCAGCAGCCCCGCTGGGGGAGGGTATGGCTACACCTTC
CDR3aa: CASSPAGGGYGYTF

abundance: -
len: 15
j_gene: TRBJ1-2
v_gene: TRBV2
d_gene: -
CDR3nt: TGTGCCAGCAGTCCAGGTCCACAGTCTAACTATGGCTACACCTTC
CDR3aa: CASSPGPQSNYGYTF

abundance: -
len: 13
j_gene: TRBJ1-1
v_gene: TRBV15
d_gene: TRBD1
CDR3nt: TGTGCCACCAGCATCGACAGGGTCACTGAAGCTTTCTTT
CDR3aa: CATSIDRVTEAFF

abundance: -
len: 14
j_gene: TRBJ1-3
v_gene: TRBV7-9
d_gene: -
CDR3nt: TGTGCCAGCAGCTCCCAGGGATTTGGAAACACCATATATTTT
CDR3aa: CASSSQGFGNTIYF

abundance: -
len: 14
j_gene: TRBJ1-1
v_gene: TRBV5-1
d_gene: -
CDR3nt: TGCGCCAGCAGCCGAGAAGGCGGGTTCACTGAAGCTTTCTTT
CDR3aa: CASSREGGFTEAFF

abundance: -
len: 16
j_gene: TRBJ2-2
v_gene: TRBV3-1/TRBV3-2
d_gene: -
CDR3nt: TGTGCCAGCAGCCAAGAGGGGGCGAGAAGAACCGGGGAGCTGTTTTTT
CDR3aa: CASSQEGARRTGELFF

abundance: -
len: 15
j_gene: TRBJ2-1
v_gene: TRBV3-1/TRBV3-2
d_gene: -
CDR3nt: TGTGCCAGCAGCCAAGCCGGCGCACGGGGTGGAGAGCAGTTCTTC
CDR3aa: CASSQAGARGGEQFF

abundance: -
len: 13
j_gene: TRBJ1-5
v_gene: TRBV6-5
d_gene: TRBD1
CDR3nt: TGTGCCAGCAGCAATTACAGGGGACAGCCCCAGCATTTT
CDR3aa: CASSNYRGQPQHF

abundance: once
len: 12
j_gene: TRBJ1-6
v_gene: TRBV27
d_gene: TRBD1
CDR3nt: TGTGCCACCAGGACAGGCAATTCACCCCTCCACTTT
CDR3aa: CATRTGNSPLHF

abundance: once
len: 14
j_gene: TRBJ1-3
v_gene: TRBV10-3
d_gene: TRBD1
CDR3nt: TGTGCCATCAGTGGGACAGGGTTCGGAAACACCATATATTTT
CDR3aa: CAISGTGFGNTIYF

abundance: -
len: 13
j_gene: TRBJ1-5
v_gene: TRBV2
d_gene: TRBD1
CDR3nt: TGTGCCAGCACACCGGGACAGGAACAGCCCCAGCATTTT
CDR3aa: CASTPGQEQPQHF

abundance: -
len: 15
j_gene: TRBJ1-1
v_gene: TRBV18
d_gene: TRBD1
CDR3nt: TGTGCCAGCTCGCTCACCGGGACAGGGGGGACTGAAGCTTTCTTT
CDR3aa: CASSLTGTGGTEAFF

abundance: -
len: 13
j_gene: TRBJ2-1
v_gene: TRBV27
d_gene: -
CDR3nt: TGTGCCGTTAGCGCGAGCTCCTACAATGAGCAGTTCTTC
CDR3aa: CAVSASSYNEQFF

abundance: -
len: 16
j_gene: TRBJ2-2
v_gene: TRBV5-6
d_gene: TRBD2
CDR3nt: TGTGCCAGCAGCTCAGAGCGGGGGTACCTCGCCGGGGAGCTGTTTTTT
CDR3aa: CASSSERGYLAGELFF

abundance: once
len: 17
j_gene: TRBJ2-1
v_gene: TRBV2
d_gene: TRBD1
CDR3nt: TGTGCCAGCAGTTTCGACAGGGGGTGGGCAACTAACAATGAGCAGTTCTTC
CDR3aa: CASSFDRGWATNNEQFF

abundance: -
len: 16
j_gene: TRBJ2-7
v_gene: TRBV28
d_gene: -
CDR3nt: TGTGCCAGCAGCCCCCCCGGGGTGGACGTACGGTGCGAGCAGTACTTC
CDR3aa: CASSPPGVDVRCEQYF

abundance: -
len: 14
j_gene: TRBJ2-3
v_gene: TRBV4-2
d_gene: TRBD2
CDR3nt: TGTGCCAGCGGTAGCGGGGGGGACACAGATACGCAGTATTTT
CDR3aa: CASGSGGDTDTQYF

abundance: -
len: 12
j_gene: TRBJ1-4
v_gene: TRBV12-5
d_gene: -
CDR3nt: TGTGCTAGTGGTTTGGACAGTGGAAAACTGTTTTTT
CDR3aa: CASGLDSGKLFF

abundance: -
len: 13
j_gene: TRBJ1-6
v_gene: TRBV5-6
d_gene: TRBD1
CDR3nt: TGTGCCAGCAGCAGGGACAGGGATTCACCCCTCCACTTT
CDR3aa: CASSRDRDSPLHF

abundance: -
len: 16
j_gene: TRBJ1-4
v_gene: TRBV2
d_gene: -
CDR3nt: TGTGCCAGCAGTGAAAGGAGTTCTGCAACTAATGAAAAACTGTTTTTT
CDR3aa: CASSERSSATNEKLFF

abundance: few
len: 12
j_gene: TRBJ1-2
v_gene: TRBV12-3/TRBV12-4
d_gene: -
CDR3nt: TGTGCCAGCAGTCTCGGTAACTATGGCTACACCTTC
CDR3aa: CASSLGNYGYTF